This T cell receptor (beta chain) was sequenced for a study of T cell clones after liver transplantation. The wider study: Immunosuppression withdrawal was tried within 2 years after liver transplantation in this trial. TCRbeta sequencing after a pre-transplant mixed lymphocyte reaction identified graft-donor-reactive clones, later tracked in post-transplant blood.

Repertoires were generated with immunoSEQ multiplex PCR, while TCRdb's copy carries only in-frame clones and drops some. In the table there are 50,000 to 60,000 clones, under 85% of which are singletons. As concerns this clone: What it binds is unknown.

The study's findings and limits: Post-transplant, graft-donor-reactive CD4 TCRbeta sequences in blood dropped significantly in most of the 8 subjects.

The J segment lost 3 bases and the V segment lost 3 bases, leaving 4 bases of the junction unmatched. This CDR3 has 15 residues. Per the germline V gene, CDR1 is SGHTA and CDR2 is FQGNSA. The chain couples TRBV7-2 to TRBJ1-5; TRBD1 agrees at 8 bases. This specimen consisted of CD4+ T cells from blood, obtained at the 22-month timepoint. This sequence originates from a human patient who received a liver transplant. These T cells may partly come from the graft donor. The CDR3 nucleotides are TGTGCCAGCAGCTTGTCAGGGGGCCACAATCAGCCCCAGCATTTT. Translated: CASSLSGGHNQPQHF.